The clone carrying this TCR beta chain was seen only a few times. The antigen is undetermined. This specimen belongs to a study of CD4 T cell repertoires in COVID-19. Study conclusions and caveats: In SARS-CoV and/or HKU1 spike cultures, between roughly 6 and 25% of SARS-CoV-2 clonotypes reappeared.

The assay was immunoSEQ multiplex PCR, and TCRdb's table has in-frame clones only and misses some. Among over 75,000 clones listed, 83% were seen once. Samples came from patients recovered from mild-to-severe COVID-19. The germline CDR1 and CDR2 sequences are SNHLY and FYNNEI. V lost 7 bases to trimming and J lost 0 bases, with 7 bases between them. The CDR3 has 13 residues. The source was CD4+ T cells from peripheral blood, collected after recovery from COVID-19. The V gene is TRBV2, the J gene TRBJ1-5; D not certain. This receptor was taken from a human donor who had COVID-19. CDR3 nucleotide sequence: TGTGCCAGCATGAGGGATAGCAATCAGCCCCAGCATTTT. Translated: CASMRDSNQPQHF.